A selection of T cell receptor beta chains follows, all from one sample in a study of blood T cell repertoires in COVID-19. Clones were read by immunoSEQ multiplex PCR, and TCRdb kept only the in-frame ones, dropping some. The top ten hold 4% to 5% of the sample, which has tens of thousands of clones, around 84% seen once. Sequenced input: peripheral blood. All receptors come from a man older than 75 with active COVID-19. Each CDR3 is given with its conserved first and last residue. D genes are given only for firm matches. A clone size is listed for some rows: how often the clone was seen (once, few, many), or a class if it is expanded.

v_call	d_call	j_call	clone_size	cdr3_aa	cdr3_nt
TRBV28	NA	TRBJ2-7	NA	CASSFIEGVGSEQYF	TGTGCCAGCAGTTTTATCGAGGGAGTGGGTTCCGAGCAGTACTTC
TRBV11-2	NA	TRBJ2-1	once	CASSLDWRSEQFF	TGTGCCAGCAGCTTAGATTGGCGGAGTGAGCAGTTCTTC
TRBV13	NA	TRBJ2-7	NA	CASSLGTGSRAYEQYF	TGTGCCAGCAGCTTAGGGACCGGGAGCCGGGCCTACGAGCAGTACTTC
TRBV7-9	NA	TRBJ1-1	NA	CASSLGRGNTEAFF	TGTGCCAGCAGCTTAGGCAGGGGGAACACTGAAGCTTTCTTT
TRBV28	TRBD2	TRBJ2-1	NA	CASIPPHGRAADGEQFF	TGTGCCAGCATCCCCCCACACGGGAGGGCCGCCGATGGTGAGCAGTTCTTC
TRBV3-1/TRBV3-2	TRBD2	TRBJ2-5	once	CASSPGLAGVETQYF	TGTGCCAGCAGCCCCGGACTAGCGGGAGTAGAGACCCAGTACTTC
TRBV24-1	NA	TRBJ2-1	NA	CATSDAVGGTSPPLQFF	TGTGCCACCAGTGACGCCGTGGGCGGGACTTCGCCGCCGTTGCAGTTCTTC
TRBV28	NA	TRBJ2-7	NA	CASWGETYEQYF	TGTGCCAGCTGGGGGGAAACCTACGAGCAGTACTTC
TRBV5-1	NA	TRBJ2-7	once	CASSFDIYEQYF	TGCGCCAGCAGCTTCGACATCTACGAGCAGTACTTC
TRBV4-1	TRBD2	TRBJ2-2	NA	CASNPGGAGGTGELFF	TGCGCCAGCAACCCCGGTGGGGCGGGAGGCACCGGGGAGCTGTTTTTT
TRBV2	NA	TRBJ1-5	few	CASSEALRTGQPQHF	TGTGCCAGCAGTGAAGCGCTTCGTACGGGTCAGCCCCAGCATTTT
TRBV3-1/TRBV3-2	NA	TRBJ1-4	many	CASSQRGSGGEKLFF	TGTGCCAGCAGCCAAAGGGGCAGTGGCGGTGAAAAACTGTTTTTT
TRBV9	TRBD1	TRBJ2-3	few	CASSVTGQGATDTQYF	TGTGCCAGCAGCGTCACCGGACAGGGAGCCACAGATACGCAGTATTTT
TRBV9	NA	TRBJ2-1	once	CASSATDYEQFF	TGTGCCAGCAGCGCAACAGATTATGAGCAGTTCTTC
TRBV20-1	NA	TRBJ2-2	many	CSASSGSNTGELFF	TGCAGTGCTAGTAGCGGTTCGAACACCGGGGAGCTGTTTTTT
TRBV27	TRBD1	TRBJ2-1	NA	CASSLMGQGNNEQFF	TGTGCCAGCAGTTTAATGGGACAGGGCAACAATGAGCAGTTCTTC
TRBV3-1/TRBV3-2	NA	TRBJ1-1	once	CASSQPNRDTEAFF	TGTGCCAGCAGCCAACCCAACCGGGACACTGAAGCTTTCTTT
TRBV19	NA	TRBJ1-2	once	CASSSAFRTANYGYTF	TGTGCCAGTAGTAGCGCTTTTCGTACTGCTAACTATGGCTACACCTTC
TRBV19	NA	TRBJ2-5	NA	CASSISPGRTETQYF	TGTGCCAGTAGTATAAGTCCAGGCCGAACGGAGACCCAGTACTTC
TRBV11-2	NA	TRBJ2-1	once	CASKLAGGYDEQFF	TGTGCCAGCAAACTGGCAGGGGGGTATGATGAGCAGTTCTTC
TRBV4-2	NA	TRBJ2-1	NA	CASSEGVTSHNEQFF	TGTGCCAGCAGCGAGGGGGTGACTAGCCACAATGAGCAGTTCTTC
TRBV6-5	TRBD2	TRBJ2-1	NA	CASSYLASGRVNEQFF	TGTGCCAGCAGTTACTTGGCTAGCGGGAGGGTAAATGAGCAGTTCTTC
TRBV9	NA	TRBJ2-1	NA	CASSVGPGTYNEQFF	TGTGCCAGCAGCGTAGGCCCAGGAACCTACAATGAGCAGTTCTTC
TRBV28	TRBD1	TRBJ1-2	NA	CASTGDRGDSYTF	TGTGCCAGCACCGGGGACAGGGGGGATAGCTACACCTTC
TRBV19	NA	TRBJ2-5	NA	CASIGRTQETQYF	TGTGCCAGTATTGGCCGAACCCAAGAGACCCAGTACTTC
TRBV3-1/TRBV3-2	NA	TRBJ2-5	NA	CASSQDLGGSGYETQYF	TGTGCCAGCAGCCAAGACTTAGGAGGGAGCGGGTACGAGACCCAGTACTTC
TRBV7-7	TRBD2	TRBJ2-2	NA	CASSRTSSTGELFF	TGTGCCAGCAGCCGGACTAGCAGTACCGGGGAGCTGTTTTTT
TRBV28	NA	TRBJ1-6	NA	CATGRGLRNSPLHF	TGTGCCACCGGTCGGGGACTGAGAAATTCACCCCTCCACTTT
TRBV9	NA	TRBJ1-6	NA	CASSHRDSPLHF	TGTGCCAGCAGTCACAGGGATTCACCCCTCCACTTT
TRBV3-1/TRBV3-2	TRBD1	TRBJ1-1	NA	CASSRWTGDTEAFF	TGTGCCAGCAGCCGATGGACAGGGGACACTGAAGCTTTCTTT
TRBV9	TRBD2	TRBJ2-5	NA	CASSGGGYETQYF	TGTGCCAGCAGCGGCGGGGGGTATGAGACCCAGTACTTC
TRBV7-2	TRBD2	TRBJ2-3	NA	CASSLAGLVSPGGDTQYF	TGTGCCAGCAGCTTAGCCGGACTAGTTTCTCCTGGGGGAGATACGCAGTATTTT
TRBV5-1	TRBD1	TRBJ2-7	NA	CASSFGRGPYEQYF	TGCGCCAGCAGCTTCGGCAGGGGGCCGTACGAGCAGTACTTC
TRBV3-1/TRBV3-2	TRBD2	TRBJ2-3	once	CASSLGLAGTSTDTQYF	TGTGCCAGCAGCCTAGGACTAGCGGGAACTAGCACAGATACGCAGTATTTT
TRBV28	TRBD1	TRBJ1-2	NA	CASSSGQGNYGYTF	TGTGCCAGCAGTTCAGGACAGGGAAACTATGGCTACACCTTC
TRBV15	TRBD2	TRBJ2-5	few	CATSRGGGRAFQETQYF	TGTGCCACCAGCAGAGGAGGCGGGAGGGCCTTTCAAGAGACCCAGTACTTC